These 28 T cell receptor beta chains were sequenced from one sample in a study of OX40 agonist ivuxolimab in advanced cancers. Measured with immunoSEQ multiplex PCR; TCRdb has only the in-frame clones, and not every one. The sample consists of some 81,000 clones, around 88% of them appearing once. The starting material was CD4+ or CD8+ T cells sorted from blood, obtained in a trial of the OX40 agonist ivuxolimab. The receptor source for this set is an adult with an advanced solid tumor such as melanoma, head and neck, liver or kidney cancer.

The J gene is TRBJ2-7, the V gene TRBV5-1, with TRBD1 as a possible D gene (6 bases). Germline CDR1 is SGHRS and CDR2 is YFSETQ. Trimming stripped 0 bases from V and 7 bases from J, with 14 bases between. The CDR3 is made up of 14 amino acids. In DNA, the CDR3 is TGCGCCAGCAGCTTGGAACCAGGGGCCGGGGAGCAGTACTTC. Protein sequence: CASSLEPGAGEQYF.

This clone was observed a few times. The CDR3 sequence: CASLGQGETQYF. CDR3 DNA sequence: TGTGCCAGTTTGGGACAGGGAGAGACCCAGTACTTC. The chain joins TRBV2 to TRBJ2-5; TRBD1 aligns across 9 bases. V was pared by 9 bases and J by 4 bases, with 3 bases of the junction left unmatched. The CDR3 is made up of 12 amino acids. CDR1 is SNHLY, CDR2 FYNNEI, per germline.

The genes are TRBV28 and TRBJ2-7, with 7 bases that match TRBD2. The V and J ends lost 6 bases and 2 bases, in that order; junction bases with no gene match: 7. Germline V gene lookup returns CDR1 MDHEN and CDR2 SYDVKM. This CDR3 region has 14 residues. CDR3 region: CASSKGGVPYEQYF. In DNA, the CDR3 is TGTGCCAGCAGCAAGGGAGGGGTACCCTACGAGCAGTACTTC.

The V call is TRBV5-1, the J call TRBJ2-5, with D possibly TRBD2 on 6 matching bases. The length of the CDR3 is 17 residues. Germline-derived CDR1 and CDR2 are SGHRS and YFSETQ. The germline V and J ends were trimmed by 0 bases and 0 bases, with 15 bases remaining between them. DNA of the CDR3: TGCGCCAGCAGCTTGGTCGGGGGAAGAAGGTACCAAGAGACCCAGTACTTC. It is translated as CASSLVGGRRYQETQYF.

The gene calls are TRBV4-3 and TRBJ2-3; D remains unclear. V was shortened by 1 base and J by 8 bases, with 16 bases between the two germline ends. Germline CDR1 is LGHNA and CDR2 is YSLEER. The CDR3 has 15 amino acids. CDR3 sequence reads: CASSQGGLGWGTQYF. The CDR3 DNA is TGCGCCAGCAGCCAAGGAGGTTTGGGCTGGGGTACGCAGTATTTT.

J is TRBJ1-6 and V is TRBV19, with TRBD1 matching 11 bases. The CDR3 spans 13 residues. Germline V CDR1 and CDR2: LNHDA, SQIVND (reference sequence). With 8 bases clipped from V and 10 bases from J, the junction kept 4 bases outside the gene matches. Here the CDR3 DNA reads TGTGCCAGTCGGGACAGGGGGAACTCACCCCTCCACTTT. This sequence encodes CASRDRGNSPLHF.

The CDR3 DNA follows: TGTGCCAGCAGAGGGATCAGGGGTCCCTCGAATCAGCCCCAGCATTTT. It is translated as CASRGIRGPSNQPQHF. This chain uses TRBV6-6 with TRBJ1-5, with D perhaps TRBD1 (6 bases). This CDR3 spans 16 amino acids. Germline V lookup: CDR1 MNHNY, CDR2 SVGAGI (reference sequence). V was clipped by 6 bases and J by 4 bases, with 19 bases between them.

The chain employs TRBV5-1 and TRBJ2-3; 12 positions match TRBD2. Germline V gene sequence: CDR1 SGHRS, CDR2 YFSETQ. Trimming took 0 bases from V and 0 from J; bases not matched to a gene: 8. The CDR3 loop spans 19 amino acids. DNA of the CDR3: TGCGCCAGCAGCTTGGCTCGATGGACTAGCGGGACTAGCACAGATACGCAGTATTTT. Its translation: CASSLARWTSGTSTDTQYF.

The rearrangement joins TRBV5-1 to TRBJ2-1; D remains unclear. V was cut by 0 bases and J by 1 base, with 11 bases left in between. The CDR3 consists of 16 residues. Germline V lookup: CDR1 SGHRS, CDR2 YFSETQ. The CDR3 region is CASSLANAKSYNEQFF. The CDR3 region has the DNA TGCGCCAGCAGCTTGGCCAACGCGAAATCCTACAATGAGCAGTTCTTC.

The chain combines TRBV5-1 with TRBJ2-7, with 10 bases aligning to TRBD2. The CDR3 totals 15 residues. The germline gives CDR1 SGHRS, CDR2 YFSETQ. The J segment lost 7 bases and the V segment lost 4 bases, leaving 11 bases of the junction unmatched. This chain's CDR3 is CASSPLSSGGREQYF. In DNA, the CDR3 is TGCGCCAGCAGCCCCCTGTCTAGCGGGGGTAGAGAGCAGTACTTC.

This clone was picked up one time. The same CDR3 can be traced to other DNA sequences in this sample. The CDR3: CASSQSTRTEAFF. CDR3 in DNA: TGTGCCAGCAGCCAATCCACTAGGACTGAAGCTTTCTTT. The chain is built from TRBV14 and TRBJ1-1; D is undetermined. Looked up from germline, CDR1 is SGHDN and CDR2 is FVKESK. Trimming shortened V by 2 bases and J by 5 bases, and 9 bases separated the two germline ends. CDR3 size: 13 residues.

The chain is built from TRBV28 and TRBJ2-2; 9 bases are a match to TRBD2. The CDR3 is 16 residues long. CDR1 is MDHEN and CDR2 is SYDVKM in the germline V gene. V lost 3 bases and J lost 4; bases outside the gene matches: 6. CDR3: CASSLLREGGTGELFF. Written as DNA, the CDR3 is TGTGCCAGCAGTTTGTTGCGGGAGGGGGGCACCGGGGAGCTGTTTTTT.

A single count supports this clone. V is TRBV7-9 and J is TRBJ2-7, with TRBD1 identical over 11 bases. The CDR3 runs 15 residues. V gave up 5 bases and J gave up 2 bases; unmatched junction bases: 5. Germline V gene data show CDR1 as SEHNR and CDR2 as FQNEAQ (reference sequence). DNA of the CDR3: TGTGCCAGCAGCAGTAGGACAGGGGGCCCCTACGAGCAGTACTTC. Translated: CASSSRTGGPYEQYF.

The chain recombines TRBV2 with TRBJ1-5; perhaps TRBD1 as D (5 bases). The CDR3 runs to 15 residues. Germline V CDR1 and CDR2: SNHLY, FYNNEI. Trimming removed 9 bases at V and 0 bases at J, with 15 bases between. The CDR3 sequence: CASSLETDSNQPQHF. CDR3 coding DNA: TGTGCCAGTTCTCTTGAGACAGATAGCAATCAGCCCCAGCATTTT.

The rearrangement joins TRBV7-9 to TRBJ1-1; D not resolved. The CDR3 is made up of 14 amino acids. V shed 2 bases and J shed 1 base, with 8 bases lying between them. Looked up from germline, CDR1 is SEHNR and CDR2 is FQNEAQ (reference sequence). The CDR3 here is CASSLHGGNTEAFF. CDR3 DNA: TGTGCCAGCAGCTTACATGGTGGGAACACTGAAGCTTTCTTT.

The rearrangement links TRBV4-1 to TRBJ1-2, with no clear D. The ends were cut back, 0 bases at V and 8 bases at J, with 13 bases in the middle. The V gene's germline CDR1 is MGHRA and CDR2 YSYEKL. CDR3 size: 14 residues. CDR3 protein: CASSQDPGSRGYTF. The DNA for the CDR3 is TGCGCCAGCAGCCAAGACCCGGGGAGCCGGGGCTACACCTTC.

This clone was seen a handful of times. The J gene is TRBJ1-5, the V gene TRBV5-1; possibly TRBD1 for D (5 bases). This CDR3 contains 14 residues. Trimming pared 5 bases from V and 3 bases from J, leaving 12 bases between. Germline lookup yields CDR1 SGHRS and CDR2 YFSETQ. The CDR3 DNA reads as TGCGCCAGCAGGCAATCAGGGTACAATCAGCCCCAGCATTTT. Its translation is CASRQSGYNQPQHF.

The J gene is TRBJ1-2, the V gene TRBV25-1, with D maybe TRBD1 (6 bases). V gave up 4 bases and J gave up 3 bases, with 12 bases separating them. Germline CDR1 is MGHDK and CDR2 is SYGVNS. CDR3 length: 14 residues. DNA for the CDR3: TGTGCCAGCAGTGCCACGGGACACGACTATGGCTACACCTTC. Translating gives CASSATGHDYGYTF.

The chain recombines TRBV5-1 with TRBJ1-1; 8 bases match TRBD1. Trimming cost V 3 bases and J 5 bases; bases outside gene matches: 6. Germline CDR1 reads SGHRS; CDR2 reads YFSETQ. The CDR3 contains 14 residues. In DNA form, the CDR3 reads TGCGCCAGCAGCTCTCAGGGGGCAGGGACTGAAGCTTTCTTT. Its protein product is CASSSQGAGTEAFF.

This chain joins TRBV5-5 and TRBJ2-7; D call uncertain. Trimming took off 4 bases at V and 0 bases at J, with 11 bases between the two ends. Germline CDR1 reads SGHKS; CDR2 reads YYEKEE (reference sequence). This CDR3 contains 14 residues. This CDR3 reads CASSPAPSSYEQYF. The CDR3 DNA reads as TGTGCCAGCAGCCCGGCCCCAAGCTCCTACGAGCAGTACTTC. The full variable domain, rest sourced from reference TRBV5-5 and TRBJ2-7, is DAGVTQSPTHLIKTRGQQVTLRCSPISGHKSVSWYQQVLGQGPQFIFQYYEKEERGRGNFPDRFSARQFPNYSSELNVNALLLGDSALYLCASSPAPSSYEQYFGPGTRLTVT.

This chain links TRBV30 with TRBJ1-2; 8 nucleotides align to TRBD1. From germline, CDR1 is GTSNPN and CDR2 SVGIG (reference sequence). Trimming cost V 0 bases and J 6 bases; bases outside gene matches: 12. The CDR3 contains 16 residues. The CDR3 nucleotides read TGTGCCTGGAGTGTACGGTACGGCAGGGGGCCGAATGGCTACACCTTC. Its translation is CAWSVRYGRGPNGYTF.

The chain has TRBV5-4 and TRBJ2-1; D is ambiguous. Germline loops: CDR1 SGHNT, CDR2 YYREEE (reference sequence). This CDR3 has 14 residues. V lost 2 bases and J 2 bases, leaving 8 bases between the germline ends. The CDR3 DNA sequence: TGTGCCAGCAGCTTCGAACGGCCCTACAATGAGCAGTTCTTC. Its translation is CASSFERPYNEQFF.

This clone was detected once. In nucleotides, the CDR3 is TGTGCCAGCAGCTTAGTATCGGGGGGGCAAAATGAGCAGTTCTTC. Amino acids: CASSLVSGGQNEQFF. V and J are TRBV7-9 and TRBJ2-1; 8 bases line up with TRBD2. This CDR3 has 15 residues. The trim removed 1 base at V and 7 bases at J, leaving 6 bases unmatched. Germline lookup yields CDR1 SEHNR and CDR2 FQNEAQ (reference sequence). Drawing the rest from reference TRBV7-9 and TRBJ2-1, the complete variable domain is DTGVSQNPRHKITKRGQNVTFRCDPISEHNRLYWYRQTLGQGPEFLTYFQNEAQLEKSRLLSDRFSAERPKGSFSTLEIQRTEQGDSAMYLCASSLVSGGQNEQFFGPGTRLTVL.

The V call is TRBV5-4, the J call TRBJ1-6; 8 positions agree with TRBD1. Germline values: CDR1 SGHNT, CDR2 YYREEE (reference sequence). The ends lost 4 bases at V and 7 bases at J; junction bases unmatched: 4. The CDR3 extends over 14 amino acids. This CDR3 is CASSRQGTNSPLHF. DNA for the CDR3: TGTGCCAGCAGCCGACAGGGGACGAATTCACCCCTCCACTTT.

Only one count was recorded for this clone. Written as DNA, the CDR3 is TGTGCCAGCCGGGCCCGGCAGAGCACAGATACGCAGTATTTT. Its translation is CASRARQSTDTQYF. The rearrangement joins TRBV2 to TRBJ2-3; D is ambiguous. Per the germline V gene, CDR1 is SNHLY and CDR2 is FYNNEI. This CDR3 is built from 14 residues. V lost 8 bases and J 0 bases, leaving 12 bases between the germline ends. Variable domain in full (rest from reference TRBV2 and TRBJ2-3): EPEVTQTPSHQVTQMGQEVILRCVPISNHLYFYWYRQILGQKVEFLVSFYNNEISEKSEIFDDQFSVERPDGSNFTLKIRSTKLEDSAMYFCASRARQSTDTQYFGPGTRLTVL.

This clone appeared a single time. The chain uses TRBV6-1 and TRBJ1-2; D remains unclear. The CDR3 totals 13 residues. With 4 bases removed from V and 5 bases from J, the gap between germline ends came to 11 bases. Germline V CDR1 and CDR2: MNHNS, SASEGT. CDR3 sequence (DNA): TGTGCCAGCAGTGGATCTGGTGGGTATGGCTACACCTTC. It codes for CASSGSGGYGYTF.

The rearrangement uses TRBV10-3 and TRBJ2-3; 10 nucleotides align to TRBD2. The length of the CDR3 is 14 residues. V dropped 5 bases and J dropped 4; count of bases not matched to a gene: 3. Germline values: CDR1 ENHRY, CDR2 SYGVKD. CDR3 coding DNA: TGTGCCATCAGTCTAGCGGGAGAGGCAGATACGCAGTATTTT. As protein: CAISLAGEADTQYF.

The rearrangement links TRBV5-1 to TRBJ1-1; D may be TRBD1 (5 bases). The V gene's germline CDR1 is SGHRS and CDR2 YFSETQ. V was clipped by 4 bases and J by 2 bases, with 12 bases between them. This CDR3 is built from 14 residues. In DNA form, the CDR3 reads TGCGCCAGCAGCCGGGACGTGGCTAACACTGAAGCTTTCTTT. It is translated as CASSRDVANTEAFF.